A selection of T cell receptor beta chains follows, all from one sample in a study of shared clonotypes between healthy human individuals. Assay: immunoSEQ multiplex PCR; the TCRdb copy retains only in-frame clones and omits some. The profile shows about 680,000 clones, about 91% of them singletons. Sequencing was carried out using naive CD8+ T cells sorted from blood. These receptors originate from a young man in good health. Both conserved end residues are part of each CDR3. Size tells how often a clone was seen (once, few, many) or the class of an expanded clone, and some rows leave it out.

CDR3	size	V	J
CASSSWTSGSYEQYF	-	TRBV11-2	TRBJ2-7
CASSLGDRGMSEKLFF	-	TRBV7-2	TRBJ1-4
CASAPAGLNTEAFF	-	TRBV4-1	TRBJ1-1
CASSLYLRTDTQYF	-	TRBV28	TRBJ2-3
CASSSGTAEAFF	few	TRBV27	TRBJ1-1
CASSLGAAGKKQYF	-	TRBV27	TRBJ2-7
CAISRGSANEQFF	-	TRBV10-3	TRBJ2-1
CASMGGGRALDTQYF	-	TRBV2	TRBJ2-3
CSVSGSPYNEQFF	once	TRBV29-1	TRBJ2-1
CATGTSGSTSYEQYF	once	TRBV2	TRBJ2-7
CASWDSMNTEAFF	-	TRBV28	TRBJ1-1
CASSPTDVLSYEQYF	-	TRBV27	TRBJ2-7
CASSPRTGDSYEQYF	-	TRBV19	TRBJ2-7
CASSRSGTDSYEQYF	-	TRBV9	TRBJ2-7
CAISEYGNGPYEQYF	-	TRBV10-3	TRBJ2-7
CSVWTGRGEQFF	-	TRBV29-1	TRBJ2-1
CASSDFLWETQYF	-	TRBV2	TRBJ2-5
CASSLKGGIYNEQFF	-	TRBV7-9	TRBJ2-1